Below, 28 T cell receptor beta chains from the same sample are listed, as sequenced in a study of T cells in Graves' hyperthyroidism and ophthalmopathy. RNA transcripts gave rise to amplified TCR beta CDR3 regions. The TCR CDR3 first-round RT-PCR relied on the HTBI primer set. TCRdb re-derived calls from the multiplex PCR reads in MiXCR, one entry per CDR3 protein. Of about 270,000 distinct CDR3 sequences in the sample, more than 20% were seen once. Sequencing was carried out using blood. Source of these receptors: a middle-aged woman with Graves' ophthalmopathy.

This clonotype came up once. The chain joins TRBV12-3 or TRBV12-4 to TRBJ1-3, with 10 bases that match TRBD1. The CDR3 totals 13 residues. The trim removed 10 bases at V and 6 bases at J, leaving 6 bases unmatched. The CDR3 sequence: CATLGQGVNTIYF. Here the CDR3 DNA reads TGTGCCACCTTAGGACAGGGGGTAAACACCATATATTTT.

This clonotype was recorded at least ten times. This chain joins TRBV30 and TRBJ1-2; possibly TRBD1 for D (6 bases). CDR1 and CDR2 from the germline V gene are GTSNPN and SVGIG (reference sequence). CDR3 length: 12 amino acids. V was clipped by 4 bases and J by 8 bases, with 14 bases between them. The CDR3 protein is CAWKGGGGGYTF. Here the CDR3 DNA reads TGTGCCTGGAAAGGTGGGGGCGGCGGCTACACCTTC.

This clonotype was detected a few times. The rearrangement links TRBV18 to TRBJ2-7, with TRBD1 matching 9 bases. Germline values: CDR1 KGHSH, CDR2 LQKENI. The ends lost 6 bases at V and 5 bases at J; junction bases unmatched: 5. The CDR3 loop spans 13 amino acids. The CDR3 DNA sequence: TGTGCCAGCTCCCCCCGACAGGGGGACGAGCAGTACTTC. Translated, it gives CASSPRQGDEQYF.

This clonotype occurred many times. The V and J genes are TRBV30 and TRBJ1-1; D gene ambiguous. This CDR3 is 12 amino acids long. Trimming shortened V by 3 bases and J by 0 bases, and 5 bases separated the two germline ends. Germline V lookup: CDR1 GTSNPN, CDR2 SVGIG (reference sequence). The CDR3 is CAWSKMNTEAFF. The CDR3 DNA follows: TGTGCCTGGAGCAAGATGAACACTGAAGCTTTCTTT.

This clonotype came up a few times. The chain links TRBV28 to TRBJ2-4; 8 bases align to TRBD1. The germline CDR1 and CDR2 sequences are MDHEN and SYDVKM. The CDR3 spans 17 residues. Germline trimming cut 6 bases from V and 2 bases from J; bases unmatched to any gene: 12. The CDR3 loop is CASSELQGVATKNIQYF. The CDR3 nucleotides read TGTGCCAGCAGCGAACTACAGGGGGTTGCAACCAAAAACATTCAGTACTTC.

This clonotype was seen repeatedly, ten times or more. The gene calls are TRBV27 and TRBJ2-2; 8 bases fit TRBD2. Per the germline V gene, CDR1 is MNHEY and CDR2 is SMNVEV (reference sequence). There are 16 residues in the CDR3. J was trimmed by 3 bases and V by 8 bases; bases with no gene match: 11. The CDR3 DNA is TGTGCCAGCTGCCCTGGGCTAGCGGGTGACACCGGGGAGCTGTTTTTT. Residues: CASCPGLAGDTGELFF.

In its sample, this clonotype was seen many times. The rearrangement uses TRBV28 and TRBJ2-7; a weak D match, TRBD1 (6 bases). V shed 5 bases and J shed 0 bases, with 14 bases lying between them. Germline CDR1 reads MDHEN; CDR2 reads SYDVKM. The CDR3 spans 15 residues. The CDR3 nucleotides are TGTGCCAGCAGTCCGGCCCGGACAGTCTCCTACGAGCAGTACTTC. This translates into CASSPARTVSYEQYF.

This chain joins TRBV6-1 and TRBJ1-2; possibly TRBD1 for D (5 bases). The CDR3 runs to 16 residues. V was cut by 6 bases and J by 3 bases, with 20 bases left in between. CDR1 and CDR2 from the germline V gene are MNHNS and SASEGT. The CDR3 loop is CASSPTGNRLYYGYTF. The CDR3 region has the DNA TGTGCCAGCAGCCCCACCGGAAACAGGCTGTACTATGGCTACACCTTC.

This clonotype appeared many times. The chain couples TRBV24-1 to TRBJ2-7, with D possibly being TRBD1 (6 bases). Germline V gene sequence: CDR1 KGHDR, CDR2 SFDVKD. The CDR3 length is 18 residues. V lost 5 bases and J lost 2, with 24 bases in between. CDR3 DNA: TGTGCCACCAGTGCCATTCAGGCTGGGACATTTAAAACCTACGAGCAGTACTTC. The encoded protein is CATSAIQAGTFKTYEQYF.

This clonotype was recorded many times. The J gene is TRBJ1-1, the V gene TRBV9, with a weak D call TRBD1 (5 bases). Trimming took off 3 bases at V and 2 bases at J, with 8 bases between the two ends. Per germline, CDR1 SGDLS and CDR2 YYNGEE. The CDR3 sequence is 13 residues long. Here the CDR3 DNA reads TGTGCCAGCAGCGAGACAGCTAACACTGAAGCTTTCTTT. Translating it yields CASSETANTEAFF.

This clonotype was recorded at least ten times. This chain uses TRBV12-3 or TRBV12-4 with TRBJ2-7; 8 bases fit TRBD2. The CDR3 has 16 residues. Trimming took 5 bases from V and 4 from J; bases not matched to a gene: 13. The DNA of the CDR3 is TGTGCCAGCAGTCCCTTCAGCGGGAGCGATTTTTACGAGCAGTACTTC. As protein: CASSPFSGSDFYEQYF.

This clonotype was seen repeatedly, ten times or more. The rearrangement uses TRBV11-2 and TRBJ2-4; 12 bases agree with TRBD1. Germline-derived CDR1 and CDR2 are SGHAT and FQNNGV. With 5 bases clipped from V and 8 bases from J, the junction kept 10 bases outside the gene matches. The CDR3 runs 16 residues. CDR3 nucleotides: TGTGCCAGCAGCGCGCAGGGACAGGGGGCGAGCTACATTCAGTACTTC. Translation gives CASSAQGQGASYIQYF.

The chain uses TRBV28 and TRBJ2-5; D may match TRBD1 or TRBD2 (5 bases each). Germline-derived CDR1 and CDR2 are MDHEN and SYDVKM. This CDR3 comprises 15 residues. The V end was cut by 6 bases, the J end by 0 bases, with 14 bases between. CDR3 nucleotides: TGTGCCAGCAGCTTTGGGGGTAGGGACCAAGAGACCCAGTACTTC. This sequence encodes CASSFGGRDQETQYF.

The J gene is TRBJ1-2, the V gene TRBV27; D gene unclear. The germline CDR1 and CDR2 sequences are MNHEY and SMNVEV (reference sequence). V dropped 6 bases and J dropped 2 bases, with 7 bases sitting between them. CDR3 length: 12 amino acids. CDR3 sequence reads: CASRTGNYGYTF. The CDR3 DNA reads TGTGCCAGCAGGACGGGGAACTATGGCTACACCTTC.

The gene calls are TRBV30 and TRBJ1-1; D is possibly TRBD1 (5 bases). The V end lost 6 bases, the J end lost 4 bases, and 12 bases lay between the germline ends. The CDR3 spans 12 residues. CDR1 is GTSNPN, CDR2 SVGIG, per germline (reference sequence). The CDR3 nucleotides read TGTGCCTGCTCCAGGGAGGCCACTGAAGCTTTCTTT. It encodes CACSREATEAFF.

This clonotype has a count of ten or more. This chain links TRBV19 with TRBJ2-2; D perhaps matches TRBD1 (6 bases). This CDR3 region has 13 residues. The germline gives CDR1 LNHDA, CDR2 SQIVND (reference sequence). V dropped 10 bases and J dropped 0 bases, with 9 bases sitting between them. The CDR3 bases are TGTGCCACTGACAGGCCGAACACCGGGGAGCTGTTTTTT. Translating it yields CATDRPNTGELFF.

The table lists this clonotype with many counts. The chain couples TRBV6-1 to TRBJ2-2, with 7 bases that match TRBD1. This CDR3 region has 21 residues. With 5 bases clipped from V and 0 bases from J, the junction kept 21 bases outside the gene matches. The germline CDR1 and CDR2 sequences are MNHNS and SASEGT. CDR3 sequence reads: CASSRTPPGQRSLANTGELFF. CDR3 nucleotides: TGTGCCAGCAGTCGAACCCCTCCGGGACAGAGATCACTCGCGAACACCGGGGAGCTGTTTTTT.

This clonotype was detected ten times or more. The CDR3 reads CASSLAIRQGAGDTQYF. In DNA form, the CDR3 reads TGTGCCAGCAGTTTAGCGATTAGACAGGGGGCGGGAGATACGCAGTATTTT. V gene TRBV12-3 or TRBV12-4 combines with J gene TRBJ2-3; 10 bases map to TRBD1. The length of the CDR3 is 17 residues. J lost 5 bases, V lost 0 bases, and 8 bases had no gene match.

Ten or more counts support this clonotype. The V and J genes are TRBV28 and TRBJ1-2; D perhaps matches TRBD1 (5 bases). This CDR3 spans 15 amino acids. V was pared by 6 bases and J by 4 bases, with 18 bases between. CDR1 is MDHEN and CDR2 is SYDVKM in the germline V gene. The CDR3 DNA reads TGTGCCAGCAGGAGGGGCAGGGCCCTCCCCTATGGCTACACCTTC. Its translation is CASRRGRALPYGYTF.

This clonotype has at least ten counts. The rearrangement joins TRBV16 to TRBJ2-5; D unclear. The germline gives CDR1 KGHSY, CDR2 FQNENV. Trimming stripped 0 bases from V and 5 bases from J, with 7 bases between. The CDR3 runs to 13 residues. The CDR3 nucleotides are TGTGCCAGCAGCCAATCCCGTCGGGAGACCCAGTACTTC. Translating gives CASSQSRRETQYF.

In its sample, this clonotype was seen many times. The rearrangement uses TRBV14 and TRBJ2-7; D remains unclear. Trimming pared 3 bases from V and 0 bases from J, leaving 6 bases between. Germline CDR1 is SGHDN and CDR2 is FVKESK. The CDR3 length is 13 residues. The CDR3 DNA reads TGTGCCAGCAGCCAGATCAGCTCCTACGAGCAGTACTTC. Its protein product is CASSQISSYEQYF.

This clonotype was counted a few times. The V gene is TRBV6-1, the J gene TRBJ1-5, with D unclear. There are 16 residues in the CDR3. V was clipped by 5 bases and J by 3 bases, with 17 bases between them. Germline V gene sequence: CDR1 MNHNS, CDR2 SASEGT. The CDR3 sequence: CASSPRIGGNNQPQHF. In nucleotides, the CDR3 is TGTGCCAGCAGTCCCAGGATTGGAGGAAACAATCAGCCCCAGCATTTT.

The rearrangement uses TRBV9 and TRBJ2-7, with TRBD1 matching over 7 bases. The trim removed 3 bases at V and 2 bases at J, leaving 5 bases unmatched. The length of the CDR3 is 14 residues. From germline, CDR1 is SGDLS and CDR2 YYNGEE. This chain's CDR3 is CASSARQGAYEQYF. CDR3 in DNA: TGTGCCAGCAGCGCCCGACAGGGAGCCTACGAGCAGTACTTC. Drawing the rest from reference TRBV9 and TRBJ2-7, the complete variable domain is DSGVTQTPKHLITATGQRVTLRCSPRSGDLSVYWYQQSLDQGLQFLIQYYNGEERAKGNILERFSAQQFPDLHSELNLSSLELGDSALYFCASSARQGAYEQYFGPGTRLTVT.

The J gene is TRBJ2-7, the V gene TRBV6-2 or TRBV6-3; 8 bases fit TRBD1. Germline lookup yields CDR1 MNHEY and CDR2 SVGEGT. The CDR3 covers 18 residues. The ends lost 5 bases at V and 0 bases at J; junction bases unmatched: 15. The CDR3 bases are TGTGCCAGCAGTAATAGACGGGCAGGGGGCTCGTTCTCCTACGAGCAGTACTTC. Amino acid sequence: CASSNRRAGGSFSYEQYF.

This clonotype has at least ten counts. The chain combines TRBV12-3 or TRBV12-4 with TRBJ1-2, with D unclear. This CDR3 contains 16 residues. Trimming stripped 5 bases from V and 0 bases from J, with 16 bases between. CDR3 coding DNA: TGTGCCAGCAGTCTAACAGAAACTCCTTCTAACTATGGCTACACCTTC. Translated: CASSLTETPSNYGYTF.

This clonotype was seen at least ten times. This sequence joins TRBV9 and TRBJ1-1; no reliable D call. This CDR3 is built from 14 residues. CDR1 and CDR2 (germline): SGDLS, YYNGEE. Trimming took off 0 bases at V and 0 bases at J, with 6 bases between the two ends. The CDR3 region is CASSVEFLNTEAFF. CDR3 DNA: TGTGCCAGCAGCGTAGAGTTTCTGAACACTGAAGCTTTCTTT.

This chain joins TRBV28 and TRBJ1-2; possible D gene TRBD1, 5 bases. This CDR3 region has 13 residues. Between the trimmed V and J ends, which lost 2 bases and 7 bases, there was a span of 11 bases. CDR1 is MDHEN, CDR2 SYDVKM, per germline. The CDR3 reads CASSLQGLTGYTF. CDR3 in DNA: TGTGCCAGCAGTTTACAGGGACTCACTGGCTACACCTTC.

In this sample, this clonotype turned up many times. V and J are TRBV28 and TRBJ1-5, with 8 bases identical to TRBD1. CDR3 size: 16 residues. The germline CDR1 and CDR2 sequences are MDHEN and SYDVKM. Trimming at V came to 4 bases and at J to 2 bases, leaving 7 bases not matched to a gene. The CDR3: CASSSTGQGGNQPQHF. Written as DNA, the CDR3 is TGTGCCAGCAGTTCGACCGGACAGGGTGGCAATCAGCCCCAGCATTTT. Full variable domain (remainder filled in from reference TRBV28 and TRBJ1-5): DVKVTQSSRYLVKRTGEKVFLECVQDMDHENMFWYRQDPGLGLRLIYFSYDVKMKEKGDIPEGYSVSREKKERFSLILESASTNQTSMYLCASSSTGQGGNQPQHFGDGTRLSIL.